Presented here are 17 T cell receptor beta chains from one specimen sequenced in a study of T cells after yellow fever vaccination. TCRdb reprocessed the 5' RACE reads via MiXCR and lists one record per CDR3 protein. The sample lists approximately 580,000 distinct CDR3 sequences; less than 20% were seen once. Sequenced material: PBMCs, taken more than 4 days after the first yellow fever vaccination. These receptor sequences come from a young man who received the YFV17D yellow fever vaccine.

This chain joins TRBV7-2 and TRBJ1-4; possible D gene TRBD1, 5 bases. Germline CDR1 is SGHTA and CDR2 is FQGNSA. The CDR3 has 15 amino acids. With 5 bases removed from V and 4 bases from J, the gap between germline ends came to 14 bases. CDR3 sequence: CASSRGRGINEKLFF. The CDR3 DNA reads TGTGCCAGCAGCCGCGGACGGGGGATTAATGAAAAACTGTTTTTT.

The chain recombines TRBV6-5 with TRBJ2-7; D uncertain. CDR3 length: 12 amino acids. Germline V CDR1 and CDR2: MNHEY, SVGAGI. Trimming stripped 6 bases from V and 3 bases from J, with 9 bases between. The CDR3 bases are TGTGCCAGCAGCTCGGACCACTACGAGCAGTACTTC. This encodes CASSSDHYEQYF.

The chain combines TRBV20-1 with TRBJ2-5; tentatively, D is TRBD1 (5 bases). The CDR3 is 16 residues long. The V and J ends lost 6 bases and 4 bases respectively, with 24 bases between them. Germline V gene data show CDR1 as DFQATT and CDR2 as SNEGSKA (reference sequence). As DNA, the CDR3 is TGCAGTGCGGAAGAGTTCGGGCAGGGCAGAGGAGAGACCCAGTACTTC. This gives the protein CSAEEFGQGRGETQYF.

V and J are TRBV11-1 and TRBJ2-3; 7 positions match TRBD2. Germline-derived CDR1 and CDR2 are SGHAT and FQDESV (reference sequence). With V trimmed by 5 bases and J by 2 bases, 19 bases remained unmatched. The CDR3 is made up of 19 amino acids. The CDR3 coding sequence is TGTGCCAGCAGCCCCTACCTCCGAAGCGGGGTGGGGGACACAGATACGCAGTATTTT. Its protein product is CASSPYLRSGVGDTDTQYF.

This clonotype has at least ten counts. This chain joins TRBV7-2 and TRBJ2-1; the D is unclear. Germline V gene data show CDR1 as SGHTA and CDR2 as FQGNSA. V lost 2 bases to trimming and J lost 4 bases, with 9 bases between them. There are 14 residues in the CDR3. CDR3 DNA sequence: TGTGCCAGCAGCTTATATTTGAATTACAATGAGCAGTTCTTC. This translates into CASSLYLNYNEQFF.

The V call is TRBV2, the J call TRBJ1-4; 7 bases agree with TRBD1. Trimming removed 8 bases from V and 8 bases from J; junction bases left unmatched: 8. Germline values: CDR1 SNHLY, CDR2 FYNNEI. The CDR3 length is 13 residues. The CDR3 DNA sequence: TGTGCCAGCTACAGAGACAGGGACGAAAAACTGTTTTTT. Its protein product is CASYRDRDEKLFF.

In DNA form, the CDR3 reads TGTGCCACCAGCAGAGACGGGGGTAGTTCACCCCTCCACTTT. As protein: CATSRDGGSSPLHF. The V gene is TRBV15, the J gene TRBJ1-6; D is possibly TRBD1 (5 bases). The V end lost 0 bases, the J end lost 9 bases, and 9 bases lay between the germline ends. The CDR3 is made up of 14 amino acids. The germline V gene encodes CDR1 LNHNV and CDR2 YYDKDF (reference sequence). The full variable domain, completed using reference TRBV15 and TRBJ1-6, is DAMVIQNPRYQVTQFGKPVTLSCSQTLNHNVMYWYQQKSSQAPKLLFHYYDKDFNNEADTPDNFQSRRPNTSFCFLDIRSPGLGDTAMYLCATSRDGGSSPLHFGNGTRLTVT.

The chain combines TRBV4-1 with TRBJ2-2; 10 nucleotides align to TRBD1. The junction had 11 bases not matched to a gene; V was cut back by 0 bases and J by 4 bases. The CDR3 runs 19 residues. The germline CDR1 and CDR2 sequences are MGHRA and YSYEKL. The chain's CDR3 is CASSQETSWTGGVTGELFF. In nucleotides, the CDR3 is TGCGCCAGCAGCCAAGAAACGTCCTGGACAGGGGGGGTCACCGGGGAGCTGTTTTTT.

V usage is TRBV9 and J usage is TRBJ2-2, with a weak D call TRBD1 (6 bases). The CDR3 spans 16 residues. Trimming stripped 0 bases from V and 7 bases from J, with 16 bases between. The germline V gene encodes CDR1 SGDLS and CDR2 YYNGEE. The CDR3 sequence is CASSVVGDIVGGELFF. CDR3 DNA: TGTGCCAGCAGCGTAGTGGGGGACATCGTCGGCGGGGAGCTGTTTTTT.

J is TRBJ1-6 and V is TRBV7-2; 11 bases fit TRBD1. This CDR3 comprises 14 residues. The V gene end was trimmed by 5 bases and the J gene end by 9 bases; junction bases not matched to a gene: 3. Germline lookup yields CDR1 SGHTA and CDR2 FQGNSA. Here the CDR3 reads CASSRGQGVSPLHF. The CDR3 DNA is TGTGCCAGCAGCCGGGGACAGGGGGTTTCACCCCTCCACTTT.

The table lists this clonotype with a count of one. Since a much larger clone is just one base distant, this may be a read error. The chain is built from TRBV14 and TRBJ2-7; TRBD1 might be the D (5 bases). Trimming stripped 4 bases from V and 0 bases from J, with 16 bases between. This CDR3 is built from 16 residues. Germline V gene data show CDR1 as SGHDN and CDR2 as FVKESK. The CDR3 nucleotides are TGTGCCAGCAGCCCCATTCAGGGCGTTCTCTCCTACGAGCAGTACTTC. Translated, it gives CASSPIQGVLSYEQYF. The full variable domain, rest sourced from reference TRBV14 and TRBJ2-7, is EAGVTQFPSHSVIEKGQTVTLRCDPISGHDNLYWYRRVMGKEIKFLLHFVKESKQDESGMPNNRFLAERTGGTYSTLKVQPAELEDSGVYFCASSPIQGVLSYEQYFGPGTRLTVT.

The chain links TRBV12-3 or TRBV12-4 to TRBJ2-1; no clear D gene. Trimming pared 8 bases from V and 0 bases from J, leaving 8 bases between. This CDR3 comprises 13 residues. The CDR3 DNA follows: TGTGCCAGCCGGCTGGACTCCTACAATGAGCAGTTCTTC. This gives the protein CASRLDSYNEQFF.

This clonotype appeared a single time. The CDR3 coding sequence is TGTGCCAGCAGCTTGGCGGGACAGGGAGAGGGCTACACCTTC. It specifies CASSLAGQGEGYTF. This sequence joins TRBV7-9 and TRBJ1-2; 9 bases map to TRBD1. CDR3 length equals 14 residues. Germline CDR1 SEHNR, CDR2 FQNEAQ (reference sequence). V lost 3 bases and J lost 8; bases outside the gene matches: 7.

This clonotype appeared once. J is TRBJ2-5 and V is TRBV11-2; 14 nucleotides agree with TRBD2. Germline trimming cut 5 bases from V and 2 bases from J; bases unmatched to any gene: 13. Germline CDR1 reads SGHAT; CDR2 reads FQNNGV. The CDR3 length is 19 residues. The DNA for the CDR3 is TGTGCCAGCAGCACGGGACTAGCGGGGGTCCCCGCTTGGCAAGAGACCCAGTACTTC. It codes for CASSTGLAGVPAWQETQYF.

This clonotype was seen more than once but under ten times. The V call is TRBV28, the J call TRBJ2-2; D remains ambiguous. The V end lost 7 bases, the J end lost 3 bases, and 12 bases lay between the germline ends. The CDR3 contains 14 residues. Looked up from germline, CDR1 is MDHEN and CDR2 is SYDVKM. CDR3: CASTKTRYTGELFF. Here the CDR3 DNA reads TGTGCCAGCACCAAGACACGGTACACCGGGGAGCTGTTTTTT.

This clonotype was counted a few times. The chain uses TRBV7-9 and TRBJ2-7; possibly TRBD1 for D (5 bases). Germline V gives CDR1 SEHNR, CDR2 FQNEAQ (reference sequence). The ends were cut back, 5 bases at V and 0 bases at J, with 17 bases in the middle. The CDR3 has 16 residues. CDR3 sequence reads: CASSRTKTASSYEQYV. DNA of the CDR3: TGTGCCAGCAGCAGAACGAAGACAGCGAGCTCCTACGAGCAGTACGTC.

The gene calls are TRBV19 and TRBJ2-3, with 7 bases aligning to TRBD2. The CDR3 extends over 15 amino acids. CDR1 and CDR2 (germline): LNHDA, SQIVND (reference sequence). The ends lost 6 bases at V and 0 bases at J; junction bases unmatched: 6. CDR3 protein: CASRPWRGSTDTQYF. The DNA of the CDR3 is TGTGCCAGTAGGCCCTGGCGGGGGAGCACAGATACGCAGTATTTT.